The TCR beta chain described here comes from a study of T cells in Graves' hyperthyroidism and ophthalmopathy. Regarding the study as a whole: Blood shared most expanded thyroid clonotypes above 0.001.

The count of this clonotype is one. What it recognizes is unknown. Between the trimmed V and J ends, which lost 0 bases and 7 bases, there was a span of 6 bases. CDR3 length: 12 amino acids. Germline values: CDR1 LGHDT, CDR2 YNNKEL (reference sequence). Researchers amplified the TCR beta CDR3 regions from RNA transcripts. The primer set for the first-round RT-PCR of the TCR CDR3 was HTBI. In TCRdb, the multiplex PCR reads were re-called with MiXCR into one record per CDR3 protein. This table holds some 98,000 distinct CDR3 sequences, 35% to 50% found once. Newly diagnosed patients aged 18 to 65 had hyperthyroidism of under 2 months' duration. Uncontrolled infection, other autoimmune disease, pregnancy or lactation barred patients from enrollment.

The chain carries TRBV3-1 and TRBJ2-5; no firm D call. Sequencing was carried out using peripheral blood or thyroid tissue (not recorded which). This receptor was identified in a woman between 25 and 40 years old with Graves' hyperthyroidism. The CDR3 nucleotides read TGTGCCAGCAGCCAAGACGGCGGGACCCAGTACTTC. This encodes CASSQDGGTQYF.